This T cell receptor beta chain was found in a study of blood T cell repertoires in COVID-19. Cohorts were assigned according to the clinical history that participants reported. This clone showed up just once. The method was immunoSEQ multiplex PCR; TCRdb's version includes in-frame clones alone and lacks a portion of them. Of 150,000 to 200,000 clones listed, approximately 85% are singletons. The CDR3 has 12 amino acids. With 7 bases removed from V and 4 bases from J, the gap between germline ends came to 13 bases. The germline CDR1 and CDR2 sequences are SQVTM and ANQGSEA. The V and J genes are TRBV29-1 and TRBJ1-1; perhaps TRBD1 as D (5 bases). The sequenced material came from PBMCs or T cells enriched from blood (not recorded which). This TCR was sampled from a man aged 35-49 years who had recovered from COVID-19. CDR3 loop: CSAARRGTEAFF. CDR3 DNA: TGCAGCGCCGCGCGTAGGGGCACTGAAGCTTTCTTT. The whole variable domain, remainder taken from reference TRBV29-1 and TRBJ1-1, is SAVISQKPSRDICQRGTSLTIQCQVDSQVTMMFWYRQQPGQSLTLIATANQGSEATYESGFVIDKFPISRPNLTFSTLTVSNMSPEDSSIYLCSAARRGTEAFFGQGTRLTVV.